This TCR beta chain was profiled in a study of Graves' ophthalmopathy and Graves' hyperthyroidism. At the level of the study: Before any treatment, peripheral blood was taken at the initial diagnosis.

A remark on this clonotype: Its target is not known.

Whole-study findings and limits: Blood samples also showed most expanded thyroid clonotypes exceeding 0.001 frequency.

Beta-chain TCR CDR3 regions were amplified from RNA transcripts. Scientists carried out first-round RT-PCR using HTBI primers and then a second-round multiplex PCR. Via MiXCR, TCRdb re-called the multiplex PCR reads, giving one row per CDR3 protein. The repertoire includes about 400,000 distinct CDR3 sequences, over 15% of them detected once, and around 7% sits in the top ten. Serum thyroxine and TRAb, along with clinical symptoms, thyroid ultrasound and orbital computed tomography, were what diagnosis relied on. It was from about 10 ml of fresh peripheral blood that the PBMCs came. Germline V gene data show CDR1 as MDHEN and CDR2 as SYDVKM. The ends were cut back, 5 bases at V and 4 bases at J, with 20 bases in the middle. The CDR3 spans 16 residues.

This sequence was found in a woman aged 18-35 years with stable Graves' hyperthyroidism. V is TRBV28 and J is TRBJ1-1, with D perhaps TRBD1 (5 bases). Sequencing was carried out using peripheral blood. DNA for the CDR3: TGTGCCAGCAGTCTCTCTCTGGGACCCTCTTCCACTGAAGCTTTCTTT. Encoded protein: CASSLSLGPSSTEAFF.